One and the same sample provided the 30 T cell receptor beta chains below, sequenced in a study of shared clonotypes between healthy human individuals. TCRdb's copy holds only in-frame clones and misses some; the assay was immunoSEQ multiplex PCR. This table has 1,500,000 or so clones, about 98.5% appearing once. What was sequenced was naive CD4+ T cells sorted from blood. Subset described: CD45RA+ positively selected. The receptors here all came from a man between 25 and 39 years old in good health.

Here the CDR3 reads CSVVGRRDYGYTF. CDR3 sequence (DNA): TGCAGCGTTGTCGGCCGGAGGGATTATGGCTACACCTTC. The chain combines TRBV29-1 with TRBJ1-2; D gene ambiguous. Germline V gives CDR1 SQVTM, CDR2 ANQGSEA. The CDR3 is 13 residues long. The V gene lost 4 bases and the J gene lost 5 bases, with 14 bases spanning the gap.

V usage is TRBV19 and J usage is TRBJ2-7; 10 bases fit TRBD2. J lost 2 bases, V lost 6 bases, and 7 bases had no gene match. Germline V CDR1 and CDR2: LNHDA, SQIVND (reference sequence). This CDR3 is built from 15 residues. The CDR3 region is CASSDPGLAAYEQYF. The CDR3 DNA is TGTGCCAGTAGCGACCCCGGACTAGCGGCCTACGAGCAGTACTTC.

The chain has TRBV11-2 and TRBJ2-3, with a possible D match to TRBD1 (6 bases). With 6 bases removed from V and 2 bases from J, the gap between germline ends came to 12 bases. This CDR3 contains 14 residues. Germline lookup yields CDR1 SGHAT and CDR2 FQNNGV. This chain's CDR3 is CASRTGLITDTQYF. CDR3 DNA: TGTGCCAGCAGAACAGGGCTAATCACAGATACGCAGTATTTT.

This clone has just one count. The chain couples TRBV7-6 to TRBJ1-5; unclear D gene. The CDR3 has 15 residues. Germline V gene lookup returns CDR1 SGHVS and CDR2 FNYEAQ. Trimming shortened V by 1 base and J by 0 bases, and 7 bases separated the two germline ends. Here the CDR3 reads CASSLDPGSNQPQHF. The CDR3 DNA reads TGTGCCAGCAGCTTAGATCCGGGTAGCAATCAGCCCCAGCATTTT.

This clone was counted once. The chain is built from TRBV19 and TRBJ2-3; 11 bases match TRBD2. CDR3 length: 15 residues. Germline V lookup: CDR1 LNHDA, CDR2 SQIVND (reference sequence). The ends lost 0 bases at V and 8 bases at J; junction bases unmatched: 4. CDR3 in amino acids: CASSIDSGRAGTQYF. CDR3 DNA sequence: TGTGCCAGTAGTATAGATAGCGGGAGGGCTGGTACGCAGTATTTT.

The chain recombines TRBV27 with TRBJ1-1; no definite D call. Germline assignment: CDR1 MNHEY and CDR2 SMNVEV (reference sequence). V lost 4 bases to trimming and J lost 2 bases, with 8 bases between them. The CDR3 consists of 13 residues. CDR3 sequence (DNA): TGTGCCAGCAGTTCATCCAGCAACACTGAAGCTTTCTTT. Translating it yields CASSSSSNTEAFF.

The CDR3, as DNA: TGCAGTTGGCTGGGGAACACTGAAGCTTTCTTT. This gives the protein CSWLGNTEAFF. The chain combines TRBV20-1 with TRBJ1-1; D gene unclear. CDR1 and CDR2 (germline): DFQATT, SNEGSKA (reference sequence). The CDR3 consists of 11 residues. The V end lost 8 bases, the J end lost 1 base, and 8 bases lay between the germline ends.

The gene calls are TRBV29-1 and TRBJ1-1; D is possibly TRBD1 (6 bases). Germline assignment: CDR1 SQVTM and CDR2 ANQGSEA. Trimming removed 4 bases from V and 3 bases from J, with 12 bases in between. The CDR3 spans 13 residues. The CDR3 spells CSVADRSHTEAFF. As DNA, the CDR3 is TGCAGCGTTGCCGACAGGAGTCACACTGAAGCTTTCTTT.

In its sample, this clone was seen once. The chain recombines TRBV11-2 with TRBJ2-1; D perhaps matches TRBD2 (6 bases). The V end was cut by 4 bases, the J end by 4 bases, with 17 bases between. Germline loops: CDR1 SGHAT, CDR2 FQNNGV. This CDR3 spans 16 amino acids. The CDR3 sequence: CASSSLGRGDYNEQFF. The CDR3 nucleotides read TGTGCCAGCAGCTCCCTGGGGCGGGGAGATTACAATGAGCAGTTCTTC.

The CDR3 sequence: CSVKDSTEAFF. The CDR3 region has the DNA TGCAGCGTTAAGGACAGCACTGAAGCTTTCTTT. The chain combines TRBV29-1 with TRBJ1-1, with TRBD1 as a possible D gene (6 bases). The CDR3 totals 11 residues. The V end lost 5 bases, the J end lost 4 bases, and 8 bases lay between the germline ends. Per germline, CDR1 SQVTM and CDR2 ANQGSEA.

The chain recombines TRBV20-1 with TRBJ1-2; perhaps TRBD1 as D (5 bases). This CDR3 has 11 amino acids. Germline V gene data show CDR1 as DFQATT and CDR2 as SNEGSKA (reference sequence). Trimming removed 3 bases at V and 8 bases at J, with 10 bases between. CDR3 residues: CSASSDSGYTF. DNA for the CDR3: TGCAGTGCTAGCAGCGACAGCGGCTACACCTTC.

This rearrangement joins TRBV7-9 to TRBJ1-5; 7 positions match TRBD1. The CDR3 totals 14 residues. Trimming cost V 5 bases and J 2 bases; bases outside gene matches: 3. Germline V CDR1 and CDR2: SEHNR, FQNEAQ (reference sequence). Here the CDR3 reads CASSHRGGNQPQHF. In DNA, the CDR3 is TGTGCCAGCAGCCACAGGGGCGGCAATCAGCCCCAGCATTTT.

The rearrangement links TRBV6-1 to TRBJ1-5, with D perhaps TRBD1 (5 bases). The CDR3 is 15 amino acids. With 4 bases removed from V and 1 base from J, the gap between germline ends came to 11 bases. The germline V gene encodes CDR1 MNHNS and CDR2 SASEGT. CDR3 nucleotides: TGTGCCAGCAGTGCCCCACGGGGGAGCAATCAGCCCCAGCATTTT. The encoded protein is CASSAPRGSNQPQHF.

The J gene is TRBJ2-3, the V gene TRBV11-2; 8 bases are shared with TRBD2. V shed 7 bases and J 1 base; nucleotides not matched to a gene: 4. The CDR3 is 14 residues long. Germline values: CDR1 SGHAT, CDR2 FQNNGV. The CDR3 coding sequence is TGTGCCAGCACCCCGACTAGCGGCACAGATACGCAGTATTTT. Amino acids: CASTPTSGTDTQYF. Together with reference TRBV11-2 and TRBJ2-3, the CDR3 gives the full variable domain: EAGVAQSPRYKIIEKRQSVAFWCNPISGHATLYWYQQILGQGPKLLIQFQNNGVVDDSQLPKDRFSAERLKGVDSTLKIQPAKLEDSAVYLCASTPTSGTDTQYFGPGTRLTVL.

The J gene is TRBJ2-7, the V gene TRBV5-1; possible D gene TRBD2, 5 bases. CDR1 and CDR2 from the germline V gene are SGHRS and YFSETQ. The length of the CDR3 is 12 residues. V lost 5 bases and J 3 bases, leaving 9 bases between the germline ends. The chain's CDR3 is CASRPGDYEQYF. In nucleotides, the CDR3 is TGCGCCAGCAGGCCCGGGGACTACGAGCAGTACTTC. Based on the CDR3 plus reference TRBV5-1 and TRBJ2-7, the full variable domain is KAGVTQTPRYLIKTRGQQVTLSCSPISGHRSVSWYQQTPGQGLQFLFEYFSETQRNKGNFPGRFSGRQFSNSRSEMNVSTLELGDSALYLCASRPGDYEQYFGPGTRLTVT.

The V and J genes are TRBV6-5 and TRBJ2-7; D call uncertain. V lost 5 bases and J 1 base, leaving 12 bases between the germline ends. The CDR3 sequence is 14 residues long. Germline-derived CDR1 and CDR2 are MNHEY and SVGAGI. CDR3 nucleotide sequence: TGTGCCAGCAGTCGAAACTCCTTATCCTACGAGCAGTACTTC. Its translation is CASSRNSLSYEQYF.

The genes are TRBV7-7 and TRBJ1-1; D gene unclear. The germline V gene has CDR1 SSHAT and CDR2 FNYEAQ (reference sequence). The V end lost 1 base, the J end lost 5 bases, and 17 bases lay between the germline ends. The CDR3 covers 16 residues. The CDR3 loop reads CASSLEVDHRGTEAFF. CDR3 in DNA: TGTGCCAGCAGCTTAGAAGTCGACCACCGAGGGACTGAAGCTTTCTTT.

V usage is TRBV5-8 and J usage is TRBJ2-3, with D maybe TRBD1 (6 bases). Trimming stripped 0 bases from V and 4 bases from J, with 18 bases between. Germline V gives CDR1 SGHTS, CDR2 YDEGEE. The CDR3 contains 17 residues. As DNA, the CDR3 is TGTGCCAGCAGCTTGGGGGGGCTCATCGGACCTTCAGATACGCAGTATTTT. Residues: CASSLGGLIGPSDTQYF.

The chain joins TRBV7-6 to TRBJ2-1; D might be TRBD2 (5 bases). Trimming removed 0 bases at V and 6 bases at J, with 9 bases between. The CDR3 totals 14 residues. The germline gives CDR1 SGHVS, CDR2 FNYEAQ. CDR3 residues: CASSLASAANEQFF. The CDR3 nucleotides read TGTGCCAGCAGCTTAGCTTCAGCGGCCAATGAGCAGTTCTTC.

The CDR3 DNA is TGTGCCAGCAGGTCCGATAGCGGACCCTACAATGAGCAGTTCTTC. This codes for CASRSDSGPYNEQFF. The rearrangement links TRBV5-4 to TRBJ2-1, with D tentatively TRBD2 (6 bases). Trimming stripped 5 bases from V and 2 bases from J, with 14 bases between. This CDR3 is built from 15 residues. Germline CDR1 is SGHNT and CDR2 is YYREEE (reference sequence).

Comment on this clone: Other DNA sequences in the same sample also yield this CDR3. V is TRBV18 and J is TRBJ1-1; 7 bases line up with TRBD1. The CDR3 is 13 amino acids. From germline, CDR1 is KGHSH and CDR2 LQKENI. With 4 bases clipped from V and 5 bases from J, the junction kept 4 bases outside the gene matches. The CDR3 sequence is CASSQGANTEAFF. CDR3 DNA: TGTGCCAGCTCACAGGGGGCGAATACTGAAGCTTTCTTT.

The V and J genes are TRBV28 and TRBJ2-7; 9 bases are a match to TRBD2. Trimming took 4 bases from V and 9 from J; bases not matched to a gene: 10. The germline gives CDR1 MDHEN, CDR2 SYDVKM. The CDR3 runs to 14 residues. This CDR3 reads CASSSPSGEWGQYF. The CDR3 DNA follows: TGTGCCAGCAGTTCCCCTAGCGGGGAATGGGGGCAGTACTTC. The full variable domain, in which reference TRBV28 and TRBJ2-7 provide the parts outside the CDR3, is DVKVTQSSRYLVKRTGEKVFLECVQDMDHENMFWYRQDPGLGLRLIYFSYDVKMKEKGDIPEGYSVSREKKERFSLILESASTNQTSMYLCASSSPSGEWGQYFGPGTRLTVT.

V and J are TRBV4-1 and TRBJ1-3; D call uncertain. CDR1 is MGHRA and CDR2 is YSYEKL in the germline V gene. This CDR3 comprises 12 residues. Between the trimmed V and J ends, which lost 2 bases and 3 bases, there was a span of 2 bases. Here the CDR3 DNA reads TGCGCCAGCAGCCAACTTGGAAACACCATATATTTT. Residues: CASSQLGNTIYF.

The chain joins TRBV4-1 to TRBJ1-1; D is ambiguous. CDR3 length: 14 residues. V dropped 1 base and J dropped 6 bases, with 12 bases sitting between them. The germline CDR1 and CDR2 sequences are MGHRA and YSYEKL. CDR3 bases: TGCGCCAGCAGCCAAGCAGGCAGGCCCCCTGAAGCTTTCTTT. This translates into CASSQAGRPPEAFF.

Note on this clone: Other DNA sequences in the same sample also yield this CDR3. The genes are TRBV5-5 and TRBJ2-7, with unresolved D. CDR1 is SGHKS, CDR2 YYEKEE, per germline (reference sequence). V was trimmed by 2 bases and J by 3 bases, leaving 3 bases between them. This CDR3 spans 11 amino acids. CDR3 sequence: CASSLGYEQYF. CDR3 nucleotides: TGTGCCAGCAGCTTAGGCTACGAGCAGTACTTC.

This clone occurred once. V gene TRBV5-6 combines with J gene TRBJ2-7; weak D call: TRBD2 (6 bases). CDR3 size: 14 residues. The ends were cut back, 2 bases at V and 5 bases at J, with 14 bases in the middle. CDR1 SGHDT and CDR2 YYEEEE come from the germline V gene. The CDR3 DNA sequence: TGTGCCAGCAGCTTCGGGCGGGGACGGCACGAGCAGTACTTC. The encoded protein is CASSFGRGRHEQYF.

The chain carries TRBV19 and TRBJ2-7; 8 bases agree with TRBD2. Germline assignment: CDR1 LNHDA and CDR2 SQIVND (reference sequence). The CDR3 spans 15 residues. The V and J ends lost 4 bases and 7 bases, in that order; junction bases with no gene match: 12. Written as DNA, the CDR3 is TGTGCCAGTAGTAGCCGCGGGAGGACCCTCGGAGAGCAGTACTTC. The encoded protein is CASSSRGRTLGEQYF.

Concerning this clone: Other DNA sequences from this sample encode an identical CDR3 as well. This chain links TRBV5-5 with TRBJ2-7, with D possibly TRBD1 on 6 matching bases. Germline V lookup: CDR1 SGHKS, CDR2 YYEKEE (reference sequence). Trimming removed 0 bases from V and 2 bases from J, with 12 bases in between. The CDR3 totals 15 residues. CDR3 sequence: CASSLVLQGPYEQYF. For the CDR3, the DNA is TGTGCCAGCAGCTTGGTCCTACAGGGACCCTACGAGCAGTACTTC.

V and J are TRBV7-2 and TRBJ2-3; D uncertain. Trimming took 1 base from V and 8 from J, leaving 13 bases between them. Germline V gene data show CDR1 as SGHTA and CDR2 as FQGNSA. CDR3 length equals 14 residues. CDR3 amino acids: CASSLDYIPSTQYF. CDR3 DNA sequence: TGTGCCAGCAGCTTAGATTATATCCCTAGTACGCAGTATTTT.

CDR3 protein: CASSPGRAAYEQYF. DNA for the CDR3: TGTGCCAGCAGCCCCGGACGGGCGGCCTACGAGCAGTACTTC. V and J are TRBV7-9 and TRBJ2-7; the D is unclear. V was cut by 5 bases and J by 2 bases, with 13 bases left in between. This CDR3 contains 14 residues. The germline V gene encodes CDR1 SEHNR and CDR2 FQNEAQ (reference sequence).